This TCR beta chain stems from a study of OX40 agonist ivuxolimab in advanced cancers. General study points: Fewer expanded clones were found on average in CD4+ than in CD8+ T cells. Clonal expansion was among the lowest in partial responders at 0.1-3.0 mg/kg, especially CD8+.

This clone occurred a few times. Its antigen is still unknown. The table came from immunoSEQ multiplex PCR; TCRdb's copy has only in-frame clones and leaves some out. Of about 58,000 clones in the sample, roughly 86% were seen once. Germline trimming cut 4 bases from V and 2 bases from J; bases unmatched to any gene: 6. This CDR3 is 15 amino acids long. In germline, CDR1 is MGHRA, CDR2 YSYEKL. The receptor was derived from an adult with an advanced solid tumor such as melanoma, head and neck, liver or kidney cancer. The sample in question was CD4+ or CD8+ T cells sorted from blood, obtained in a trial of the OX40 agonist ivuxolimab. The rearrangement uses TRBV4-1 and TRBJ2-7; 9 bases are shared with TRBD2. The chain's CDR3 is CASSRGLARTYEQYF. CDR3 DNA sequence: TGCGCCAGCAGCCGCGGACTAGCGAGAACCTACGAGCAGTACTTC.